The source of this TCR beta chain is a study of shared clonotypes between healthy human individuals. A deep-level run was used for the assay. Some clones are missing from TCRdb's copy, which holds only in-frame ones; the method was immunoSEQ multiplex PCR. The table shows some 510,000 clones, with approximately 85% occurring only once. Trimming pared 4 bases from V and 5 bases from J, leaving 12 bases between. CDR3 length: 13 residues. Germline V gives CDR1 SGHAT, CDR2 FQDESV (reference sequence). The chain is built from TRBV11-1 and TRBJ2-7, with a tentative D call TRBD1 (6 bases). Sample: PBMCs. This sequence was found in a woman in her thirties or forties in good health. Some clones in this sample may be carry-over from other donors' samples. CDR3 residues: CASSYRHRDEQYF. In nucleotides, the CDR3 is TGTGCCAGCAGCTACCGCCACAGGGACGAGCAGTACTTC.